A selection of T cell receptor beta chains follows, all from one sample in a study of response to subunit inactivated influenza vaccine. TCRdb re-analysed the RT-PCR reads in MiXCR, keeping a single row per CDR3 protein. The table has 450,000 to 550,000 distinct CDR3 sequences, roughly 25% seen once. The input for sequencing was CD4+ T cells sorted from PBMCs, taken 5 days after vaccination. These receptor sequences come from a man aged 45-65 years who received an inactivated influenza vaccine. CDR3s leave out the opening cysteine and the closing phenylalanine or tryptophan. Fields, in order: V gene, D gene, J gene, CDR3 protein. The D gene is left open where the match is weak.

TRBV20-1	TRBD2	TRBJ2-2	SAISGEPANTGELF
TRBV5-1	NA	TRBJ2-5	ASSPRGSQETQY
TRBV12-3/TRBV12-4	TRBD2	TRBJ2-3	ASSTRGGLNTDTQY
TRBV7-9	TRBD2	TRBJ2-1	ASSLPGLVVNEQF
TRBV13	NA	TRBJ2-3	ASSSLAGWGTDTQY
TRBV10-3	NA	TRBJ2-7	AISESRISYEQY
TRBV24-1	NA	TRBJ2-1	ATSARGTSYNEQF
TRBV12-3/TRBV12-4	NA	TRBJ2-1	ASTRQPYNEQF
TRBV10-3	TRBD2	TRBJ2-3	AISARGLGAPDTQY
TRBV7-2	NA	TRBJ2-2	ASSLARRANTGELF